This record concerns one TCR beta chain sequence. Its antigen is as yet unknown. The CDR3 has 17 residues. CDR1 MGHRA and CDR2 YSYEKL come from the germline V gene. V was pared by 4 bases and J by 3 bases, with 16 bases between. These data belong to a study of shared clonotypes between healthy human individuals. The repertoire was sequenced with immunoSEQ multiplex PCR; TCRdb's copy has only in-frame clones and lacks some. The table lists some 2,100,000 clones, approximately 95% of them singletons. Overall study findings and caveats: Sequencing depth was a factor that was expected to affect clonotype sharing among donors. Around 4.7% was the fraction of naive CD4 clonotypes found shared across several donors.

The sample comprised naive CD4+ T cells sorted from blood. Subset defined: CD45RA+ positively selected. The chain joins TRBV4-1 to TRBJ2-6; a weak D match, TRBD1 (5 bases). The origin of this receptor is a man aged 18 to 30 in good health. The CDR3: CASSPPKPGFGANVLTF. The CDR3 DNA follows: TGCGCCAGCAGCCCTCCCAAACCAGGGTTTGGGGCCAACGTCCTGACTTTC.